This T cell receptor beta chain was recorded in a study of T cells expressing NK-cell markers. Synthesis of TCR beta cDNA relied on 5'RACE template switching carrying UMIs. After re-calling the 5' RACE reads, TCRdb lists one entry per CDR3 protein, DNA absent. The listing contains 500,000 to 700,000 distinct CDR3 sequences. Germline-derived CDR1 and CDR2 are SGHRS and YFSETQ. The length of the CDR3 is 15 residues. This chain joins TRBV5-1 and TRBJ2-2; the D gene TCRdb calls, TRBD2, cannot be checked with no DNA. The TCR originated in a young man in good health. Sequencing input: blood T cells: a sorted CD56 or NKG2C T cell subset, CD4+ or CD8+ T cells, or bulk PBMC T cells (not recorded which). CDR3: CASSSQRPSTGELFF.